A selection of T cell receptor beta chains follows, all from one sample in a study of T-cell memory formation after mild COVID-19. TCRdb recomputed calls from the 5' RACE reads with MiXCR, one row per CDR3 protein. The table lists tens of thousands of distinct CDR3 sequences, roughly 6.1% of them singletons. The specimen was PBMCs or a T cell subset sorted from them (not recorded which). The receptors shown here come from an adult who had mild COVID-19 (a few samples of this study predate the infection). Cell type and time point are not known. Each CDR3 is given with its conserved first and last residue. The D gene is left open where the match is weak. Only part of the rows carry a size: once, few, many, or a class if the clone is expanded.

V,D,size,J,DNA,CDR3
TRBV3-1,TRBD1,NA,TRBJ1-1,TGTGCCAGCAGCTTAGGACAGGAAATGAACACTGAAGCTTTCTTT,CASSLGQEMNTEAFF
TRBV3-1,NA,many,TRBJ1-1,TGTGCCAGCAGCCAAGGAGTATCAGGGGTTGCTGAAGCTTTCTTT,CASSQGVSGVAEAFF
TRBV5-1,NA,few,TRBJ1-1,TGCGCCAGCAGCTCCCGTCCGACAGGGAACACTGAAGCTTTCTTT,CASSSRPTGNTEAFF
TRBV9,TRBD2,many,TRBJ2-1,TGTGCCAGCAGCGTAGACGCGGGAGTTGAGCAGTTCTTC,CASSVDAGVEQFF
TRBV11-3,NA,NA,TRBJ2-5,TGTGCCAGCAGCTTTGGAATTGGAAGGGAGACCCAGTACTTC,CASSFGIGRETQYF
TRBV15,NA,many,TRBJ2-5,TGTGCCACCAGCAGTAGGACGGCTCAAGAGACCCAGTACTTC,CATSSRTAQETQYF
TRBV12-3/TRBV12-4,TRBD2,many,TRBJ2-1,TGTGCCAGCAGTTTTGGAGGCGGGAGCCCGGGTGAGCAGTTCTTC,CASSFGGGSPGEQFF
TRBV7-8,NA,many,TRBJ2-4,TGTGCCAGCAGCCGGGGACTAGCCAAAAACATTCAGTACTTC,CASSRGLAKNIQYF
TRBV2,NA,NA,TRBJ2-5,TGTGCCAGCAGTGAACCCGGGAGCGGCGTGACCCAGTACTTC,CASSEPGSGVTQYF
TRBV5-6,NA,many,TRBJ2-5,TGTGCCAGCAGCCCCGGACTAATGGAGACCCAGTACTTC,CASSPGLMETQYF
TRBV7-3,TRBD2,many,TRBJ2-1,TGTGCCAGCAGCCCGCGACGAGCGGGGCAGGATGAGCAGTTCTTC,CASSPRRAGQDEQFF
TRBV25-1,NA,few,TRBJ1-1,TGTGCCAGCAGTGAACAGGGACTTGGGACTGAAGCTTTCTTT,CASSEQGLGTEAFF
TRBV9,TRBD1,NA,TRBJ1-2,TGTGCCAGCAGCGGAAGACAGGGGATTAACTATGGCTACACCTTC,CASSGRQGINYGYTF
TRBV20-1,NA,many,TRBJ2-7,TGCAGTGCTAGAGATTTGACCTACGAGCAGTACTTC,CSARDLTYEQYF
TRBV24-1,NA,few,TRBJ2-3,TGTGCCACCAGTGATTCGGGGGTGAGCGATACGCAGTATTTT,CATSDSGVSDTQYF
TRBV3-1,NA,NA,TRBJ1-4,TGTGCCAGCAGCCAACAGACCTGGAGGCTGTTTTTT,CASSQQTWRLFF
TRBV4-1,TRBD1,many,TRBJ2-5,TGCGCCAGCAGCCGACAGGGGGCAGTCGGTCAAGAGACCCAGTACTTC,CASSRQGAVGQETQYF
TRBV18,NA,NA,TRBJ1-1,TGTGCCAGCTCACCATCTGGGACGGCGAACACTGAAGCTTTCTTT,CASSPSGTANTEAFF
TRBV10-3,TRBD2,NA,TRBJ2-2,TGTGCCATCAGTACCGGACTAGGTGTGGGCACCGGGGAGCTGTTTTTT,CAISTGLGVGTGELFF
TRBV30,NA,NA,TRBJ2-7,TGTGCCTGGAGTGTTGGCGGGCCCTCCTACGAGCAGTACTTC,CAWSVGGPSYEQYF
TRBV20-1,NA,many,TRBJ2-7,TGCAGTGCTACGACAGGGAGGGAGCAGTACTTC,CSATTGREQYF
TRBV7-2,NA,many,TRBJ2-5,TGTGCCAGCAGTCGCGACCATCAAGAGACCCAGTACTTC,CASSRDHQETQYF
TRBV5-1,TRBD1,many,TRBJ2-7,TGCGCCAGCAGCTTGGCCCGTACAGGGGCGGCCGAGCAGTACTTC,CASSLARTGAAEQYF
TRBV7-2,TRBD2,medium-sized,TRBJ2-7,TGTGCCAGCAGCTTAGTTGGCGGGAGGGTACAGTACTTC,CASSLVGGRVQYF
TRBV6-6,TRBD2,NA,TRBJ2-7,TGTGCCAGCAGTTTGGCCTCGGGACTAGCGGGAGCTACCTACGAGCAGTACTTC,CASSLASGLAGATYEQYF
TRBV4-3,NA,NA,TRBJ2-2,TGCGCCAGCAGCCAAGGGGGGACGACGAACACCGGGGAGCTGTTTTTT,CASSQGGTTNTGELFF
TRBV5-6,TRBD2,many,TRBJ2-6,TGTGCCAGCAACTTGGGGACTAACTCTGGGGCCAACGTCCTGACTTTC,CASNLGTNSGANVLTF
TRBV11-2,NA,NA,TRBJ2-7,TGTGCCAGCAGCGCCGGCCTTGGCCCCTACGAGCAGTACTTC,CASSAGLGPYEQYF
TRBV15,NA,NA,TRBJ2-7,TGTGCCACCAGCAGAGGATTGGGCTACGAGCAGTACTTC,CATSRGLGYEQYF
TRBV7-3,TRBD2,many,TRBJ2-3,TGTGCCAGCAGCTTATCGACTAGCGGCACAGATACGCAGTATTTT,CASSLSTSGTDTQYF
TRBV7-9,NA,many,TRBJ2-3,TGTGCCAGCAGACCGAGCACGGATACGCAGTATTTT,CASRPSTDTQYF
TRBV2,NA,NA,TRBJ2-3,TGTGCCAGCCACAAAGGACAGCGTAGCACAGATACGCAGTATTTT,CASHKGQRSTDTQYF
TRBV3-1,TRBD2,few,TRBJ2-1,TGTGCCAGCAGCTCCCAAGGGACACTAGCGGGAGGTATGTTC,CASSSQGTLAGGMF
TRBV4-1,NA,many,TRBJ2-1,TGCGCCAGCAGCGCCCACAGGGTAGGGACCTACAATGAGCAGTTCTTC,CASSAHRVGTYNEQFF
TRBV30,NA,NA,TRBJ1-1,TGTGCCTGGAGCCACACGAACACTGAAGCTTTCTTT,CAWSHTNTEAFF
TRBV5-1,NA,few,TRBJ1-6,TGCGCCAGCAGCGGAGGACGGGGGGGTTCACCCCTCCACTTT,CASSGGRGGSPLHF
TRBV2,TRBD1,NA,TRBJ1-1,TGTGCCAGTACCTTGACCGGGACAGGGGGCTCTTTCTTT,CASTLTGTGGSFF
TRBV30,NA,many,TRBJ1-5,TGTGCCTGGGGGACGATAGAATATCAGCCCCAGCATTTT,CAWGTIEYQPQHF
TRBV7-6,NA,many,TRBJ2-6,TGTGCCAGCAGCTTAGGTTGGAGATCCGGGACGGGCGGTAGCTCTGGGGCCAACGTCCTGACTTTC,CASSLGWRSGTGGSSGANVLTF
TRBV7-6,TRBD1,many,TRBJ2-1,TGTGCCAGCAGCTTAGGGACAGGGGCTTTCGATGAGCAGTTCTTC,CASSLGTGAFDEQFF
TRBV7-9,NA,many,TRBJ1-5,TGTGCCAGCACCACGAATCAGCCCCAGCATTTT,CASTTNQPQHF
TRBV29-1,TRBD2,few,TRBJ2-1,TGCAGCGTCGAAGGTTTTGGGGGAGGGCCGAGAAATGAGCAGTTCTTC,CSVEGFGGGPRNEQFF
TRBV20-1,TRBD2,few,TRBJ2-1,TGCAGTGCTAGACCAGCGGGAGAACCATACAATGAGCAGTTCTTC,CSARPAGEPYNEQFF
TRBV5-1,NA,many,TRBJ2-6,TGCGCCAGCACCGGTTTAGGACAGCCTACTCCCTCTGGGGCCAACGTCCTGACTTTC,CASTGLGQPTPSGANVLTF
TRBV7-2,TRBD2,many,TRBJ2-1,TGTGCCAGCAGCGAGTTAGGGGTTAGCGGGATGAATGAGCAGTTCTTC,CASSELGVSGMNEQFF
TRBV6-2/TRBV6-3,NA,NA,TRBJ1-4,TGTGCCAGCAGTTGGAATTATGAAAAACTGTTTTTT,CASSWNYEKLFF
TRBV14,TRBD2,many,TRBJ2-3,TGTGCCAGCAGCCACCTTGGACTAGCGGGGGGCCGAGACAAGGATACGCAGTATTTT,CASSHLGLAGGRDKDTQYF